The T cell receptor (beta chain) under discussion was sequenced for a study of cytomegalovirus exposure and HLA in healthy donors. Looking at the study overall: A previous analysis identified about 110 million unique TCR beta sequences derived from approximately 190 million T cells. Regarding the study as a whole: For cytomegalovirus status, the classifier reportedly gave diagnoses with high specificity and sensitivity. Altogether, some 170 TCR beta chains were recorded as cytomegalovirus-associated. Differences between HLA loci emerged in a later analysis of TCR association rates, with DRB1 most and HLA-C fewest.

As for this clone: Its matching antigen is unknown.

The length of the CDR3 is 16 residues. Germline CDR1 is SNHLY and CDR2 is FYNNEI. The J segment lost 0 bases and the V segment lost 1 base, leaving 5 bases of the junction unmatched. Primers for the PCR totalled 60 Vbeta and 13 Jbeta. Data came from immunoSEQ multiplex PCR; TCRdb stores just in-frame clones and leaves some out. The data show some 160,000 clones, less than 85% seen once. Source material: PBMCs. The clonotype originates from a man aged 35 to 55 in good health and CMV-seronegative. V and J are TRBV2 and TRBJ1-1, with 7 bases identical to TRBD1. CDR3 in amino acids: CASSEGQGNMNTEAFF. DNA of the CDR3: TGTGCCAGCAGTGAAGGACAGGGAAATATGAACACTGAAGCTTTCTTT.